This T cell receptor beta chain was documented in a study of cytomegalovirus exposure and HLA in healthy donors. Broader study findings: Data from an earlier analysis indicated that most TCR beta V segments were productive either about 90% or about 30% of the time.

60 Vbeta and 13 Jbeta primers were used in PCR. Original processing methods: In a later analysis, the count reached 75 million to 90 million unique TCR beta chains, with roughly 12 million shared. Produced via immunoSEQ multiplex PCR; TCRdb's table is partial and in-frame only. D and trimming come from the DNA, and the V and J calls and clone size come from that table. The sample consists of around 250,000 clones, roughly four fifths of them appearing once. By proportion, this clone is medium-sized (0.01 to 0.1%). Its target is unknown. Trimming left V 7 bases short and J 6 bases short, with 10 bases between. CDR1 and CDR2 (germline): SEHNR, FQNEAQ (reference sequence). This CDR3 is built from 12 residues.

This receptor was obtained from an older woman in good health and CMV-seropositive. V gene TRBV7-9 combines with J gene TRBJ2-1; TRBD2 is a possible D gene (5 bases). The sample was PBMCs. The CDR3 DNA reads as TGTGCCAGCATTGGTAGCGCCAATGAGCAGTTCTTC. It codes for CASIGSANEQFF.